This TCR beta chain emerged from a study of cytomegalovirus exposure and HLA in healthy donors. The study's findings and limits: Reports credit the classifier with highly specific, highly sensitive diagnosis of cytomegalovirus status. Rare TCR sequences dominated, though some public TCRs recurred in many donors.

With regard to this clone: Its antigen is undetermined.

Per the germline V gene, CDR1 is ENHRY and CDR2 is SYGVKD. This CDR3 contains 14 residues. V was trimmed by 7 bases and J by 4 bases, leaving 14 bases between them. The donors were part of the validation cohort, which consisted of some 120 subjects and was separate from the first cohort of 666 subjects. Clones were sequenced by immunoSEQ multiplex PCR, and TCRdb holds only the in-frame ones, with some missing. In the table there are around 60,000 clones, about 90% of which are singletons. The rearrangement uses TRBV10-3 and TRBJ1-5; no definite D call. This TCR came from a woman aged 18-29 years in good health and CMV-seronegative. Sequencing input: PBMCs. The CDR3 spells CAITRRVANQPQHF. In DNA, the CDR3 is TGTGCCATCACCCGTCGGGTCGCGAATCAGCCCCAGCATTTT.